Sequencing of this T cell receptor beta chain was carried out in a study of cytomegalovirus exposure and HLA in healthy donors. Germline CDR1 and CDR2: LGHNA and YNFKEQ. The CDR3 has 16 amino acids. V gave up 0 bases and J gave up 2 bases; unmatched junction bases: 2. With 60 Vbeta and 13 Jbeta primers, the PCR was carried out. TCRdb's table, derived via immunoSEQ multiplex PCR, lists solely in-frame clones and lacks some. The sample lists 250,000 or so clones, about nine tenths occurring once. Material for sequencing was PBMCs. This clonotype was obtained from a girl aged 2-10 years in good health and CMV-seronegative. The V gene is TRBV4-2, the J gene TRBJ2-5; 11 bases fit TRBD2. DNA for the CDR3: TGTGCCAGCAGCCAAGATAGCGGGGGGGATCAAGAGACCCAGTACTTC. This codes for CASSQDSGGDQETQYF.